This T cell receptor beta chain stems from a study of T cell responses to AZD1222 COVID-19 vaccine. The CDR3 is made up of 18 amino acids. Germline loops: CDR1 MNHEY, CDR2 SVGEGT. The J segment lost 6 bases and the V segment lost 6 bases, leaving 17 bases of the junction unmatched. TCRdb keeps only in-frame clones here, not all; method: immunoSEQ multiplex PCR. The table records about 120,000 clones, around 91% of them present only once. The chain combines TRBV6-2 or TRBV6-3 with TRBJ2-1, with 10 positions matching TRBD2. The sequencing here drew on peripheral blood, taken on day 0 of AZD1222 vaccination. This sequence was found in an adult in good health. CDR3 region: CASSQTHPLAGGRNEQFF. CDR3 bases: TGTGCCAGCAGCCAGACCCATCCTTTAGCGGGGGGCCGCAATGAGCAGTTCTTC.